Below are 19 T cell receptor beta chains sequenced from a single sample in a study of T cell responses to AZD1222 COVID-19 vaccine. Sequenced by immunoSEQ multiplex PCR; TCRdb stores in-frame clones only, minus some. Found here are over 110,000 clones, roughly 88% of them singletons; the top ten hold 1.5% to 2%. Material: peripheral blood, obtained 28 days after the second AZD1222 dose. These receptor sequences come from an adult who received the AZD1222 COVID-19 vaccine.

The chain carries TRBV28 and TRBJ1-1, with unresolved D. The CDR3 length is 14 residues. Germline-derived CDR1 and CDR2 are MDHEN and SYDVKM. Trimming left V 3 bases short and J 0 bases short, with 8 bases between. CDR3 coding DNA: TGTGCCAGCAGTTTGTCCAGAATGAACACTGAAGCTTTCTTT. Translating it yields CASSLSRMNTEAFF.

CDR3 sequence: CAWRGTSGNYNEQFF. The DNA for the CDR3 is TGTGCCTGGAGGGGGACTAGCGGGAACTACAATGAGCAGTTCTTC. The V call is TRBV30, the J call TRBJ2-1, with TRBD2 matching 13 bases. Germline V gene data show CDR1 as GTSNPN and CDR2 as SVGIG (reference sequence). The CDR3 length is 15 residues. V lost 3 bases to trimming and J lost 3 bases; unmatched junction nucleotides: 2.

The genes are TRBV4-3 and TRBJ2-3; D may be TRBD1 (6 bases). Germline CDR1 and CDR2: LGHNA and YSLEER. The V gene lost 3 bases and the J gene lost 2 bases, with 15 bases spanning the gap. The CDR3 sequence is 16 residues long. Here the CDR3 reads CASSQHPRQDTDTQYF. For the CDR3, the DNA is TGCGCCAGCAGCCAGCACCCTCGACAGGACACAGATACGCAGTATTTT.

V is TRBV6-5 and J is TRBJ2-1, with D tentatively TRBD2 (5 bases). V dropped 10 bases and J dropped 4 bases, with 17 bases sitting between them. The CDR3 contains 14 residues. Germline assignment: CDR1 MNHEY and CDR2 SVGAGI. CDR3 nucleotide sequence: TGTGCCACTGAAACCCCTTCGGGGTACAATGAGCAGTTCTTC. Translation: CATETPSGYNEQFF.

V is TRBV10-3 and J is TRBJ2-2, with TRBD1 matching 8 bases. Losses at the gene ends were 5 bases for V and 4 bases for J; bases not matched to a gene: 3. Per germline, CDR1 ENHRY and CDR2 SYGVKD. This CDR3 is built from 14 residues. CDR3 protein: CAISPQGGTGELFF. The DNA of the CDR3 is TGTGCCATCAGTCCACAGGGGGGCACCGGGGAGCTGTTTTTT.

The chain is built from TRBV2 and TRBJ2-2; D possibly corresponds to TRBD1 (5 bases). The CDR3 contains 11 residues. The V gene's germline CDR1 is SNHLY and CDR2 FYNNEI. Trimming removed 10 bases from V and 3 bases from J, with 6 bases in between. CDR3 region: CATRDTGELFF. For the CDR3, the DNA is TGTGCCACCAGGGACACCGGGGAGCTGTTTTTT.

The J gene is TRBJ2-3, the V gene TRBV19; D remains unclear. The germline V gene has CDR1 LNHDA and CDR2 SQIVND (reference sequence). The CDR3 totals 13 residues. Trimming left V 5 bases short and J 6 bases short, with 12 bases between. CDR3 residues: CASSYRPADTQYF. DNA of the CDR3: TGTGCCAGTAGTTACAGACCAGCGGATACGCAGTATTTT.

This sequence joins TRBV6-6 and TRBJ2-1; 10 nucleotides agree with TRBD1. The CDR3 extends over 19 amino acids. The germline gives CDR1 MNHNY, CDR2 SVGAGI (reference sequence). Unmatched junction bases numbered 20, after V lost 6 bases and J lost 6 bases. CDR3: CASSSLLLTGTGVSNEQFF. The CDR3 DNA is TGTGCCAGCAGCTCACTACTTTTAACCGGGACAGGGGTCTCCAATGAGCAGTTCTTC.

The chain uses TRBV6-5 and TRBJ1-2, with D perhaps TRBD1 (5 bases). The CDR3 consists of 13 residues. Per germline, CDR1 MNHEY and CDR2 SVGAGI. The V gene lost 6 bases and the J gene lost 4 bases, with 12 bases spanning the gap. The CDR3 nucleotides read TGTGCCAGCAGCACCCAGCAGGGCTATGGCTACACCTTC. Translation: CASSTQQGYGYTF.

This clone has a single count. The V call is TRBV18, the J call TRBJ1-1; TRBD1 might be the D (6 bases). This CDR3 region has 14 residues. Germline CDR1 KGHSH, CDR2 LQKENI. With 5 bases removed from V and 11 bases from J, the gap between germline ends came to 21 bases. This chain's CDR3 is CASSGTGSQGGAFF. The CDR3 DNA is TGTGCCAGCTCAGGCACAGGGTCTCAAGGGGGGGCTTTCTTT.

This clone was seen a single time. The rearrangement links TRBV2 to TRBJ1-1; 7 nucleotides line up with TRBD1. This CDR3 has 14 residues. V shed 6 bases, J shed 5 bases, and the junction held 9 bases outside the gene matches. Germline loops: CDR1 SNHLY, CDR2 FYNNEI. This chain's CDR3 is CASSSQGQITEAFF. The CDR3 DNA reads TGTGCCAGCAGCTCACAGGGGCAAATTACTGAAGCTTTCTTT.

The chain uses TRBV7-2 and TRBJ2-3, with unresolved D. CDR3 length: 13 amino acids. Germline CDR1 reads SGHTA; CDR2 reads FQGNSA. V lost 5 bases and J lost 5, with 11 bases in between. The CDR3 region is CASSVGPEDTQYF. For the CDR3, the DNA is TGTGCCAGCAGCGTCGGTCCCGAAGATACGCAGTATTTT.

The chain is built from TRBV7-8 and TRBJ1-6; 10 nucleotides line up with TRBD1. Germline lookup yields CDR1 SGHVS and CDR2 FQNEAQ. The CDR3 is made up of 15 amino acids. V was pared by 4 bases and J by 8 bases, with 5 bases of the junction left unmatched. CDR3 sequence (DNA): TGTGCCAGCAGCTCCCGGACAGGGGGAGATTCACCCCTCCACTTT. Amino acid sequence: CASSSRTGGDSPLHF.

The rearrangement joins TRBV5-1 to TRBJ2-5; 9 bases align to TRBD2. CDR3 length: 15 residues. Trimming at V came to 3 bases and at J to 2 bases, leaving 5 bases not matched to a gene. Germline V gene sequence: CDR1 SGHRS, CDR2 YFSETQ. The CDR3 sequence is CASSSGLAFQETQYF. CDR3 nucleotide sequence: TGCGCCAGCAGCTCCGGACTAGCGTTTCAAGAGACCCAGTACTTC.

The chain couples TRBV10-3 to TRBJ2-2; D uncertain. CDR1 and CDR2 (germline): ENHRY, SYGVKD. This CDR3 has 13 residues. The V end lost 5 bases, the J end lost 5 bases, and 9 bases lay between the germline ends. CDR3 nucleotides: TGTGCCATCAGTCTACAGTTAACCGGGGAGCTGTTTTTT. This codes for CAISLQLTGELFF.

Turning to this clone: One junction end disagrees with the germline gene, perhaps due to a read error. The rearrangement links TRBV20-1 to TRBJ1-5, with D perhaps matching TRBD1 (6 bases). CDR1 and CDR2 from the germline V gene are DFQATT and SNEGSKA (reference sequence). This CDR3 is 11 amino acids long. CDR3 amino acids: CSGGGNQPQHF. CDR3 nucleotides: TGCAGTGGCGGGGGCAACCAGCCCCAGCATTTT.

The chain combines TRBV4-1 with TRBJ2-3; D possibly corresponds to TRBD2 (7 bases). V was pared by 0 bases and J by 5 bases, with 18 bases between. The germline gives CDR1 MGHRA, CDR2 YSYEKL. CDR3 size: 17 residues. CDR3 protein: CASSQDWGGLRGDTQYF. CDR3 coding DNA: TGCGCCAGCAGCCAAGATTGGGGGGGCCTGAGGGGAGATACGCAGTATTTT.

The chain joins TRBV28 to TRBJ1-5; the D gene is possibly TRBD1 (5 bases). CDR1 MDHEN and CDR2 SYDVKM come from the germline V gene. Trimming removed 10 bases from V and 6 bases from J, with 13 bases in between. The CDR3 has 12 residues. Here the CDR3 reads CAIGGGAQPQHF. The CDR3 nucleotides are TGTGCCATCGGCGGAGGGGCTCAGCCCCAGCATTTT.

In DNA, the CDR3 is TGCGCCAGCAGTGAGTTGGGACAGGGGATCAATGAGCAGTTCTTC. Protein: CASSELGQGINEQFF. The genes are TRBV10-1 and TRBJ2-1; TRBD1 agrees at 10 bases. The germline V gene has CDR1 WNHNN and CDR2 SYGVQD (reference sequence). The CDR3 spans 15 residues. V shed 1 base, J shed 6 bases, and the junction held 3 bases outside the gene matches.